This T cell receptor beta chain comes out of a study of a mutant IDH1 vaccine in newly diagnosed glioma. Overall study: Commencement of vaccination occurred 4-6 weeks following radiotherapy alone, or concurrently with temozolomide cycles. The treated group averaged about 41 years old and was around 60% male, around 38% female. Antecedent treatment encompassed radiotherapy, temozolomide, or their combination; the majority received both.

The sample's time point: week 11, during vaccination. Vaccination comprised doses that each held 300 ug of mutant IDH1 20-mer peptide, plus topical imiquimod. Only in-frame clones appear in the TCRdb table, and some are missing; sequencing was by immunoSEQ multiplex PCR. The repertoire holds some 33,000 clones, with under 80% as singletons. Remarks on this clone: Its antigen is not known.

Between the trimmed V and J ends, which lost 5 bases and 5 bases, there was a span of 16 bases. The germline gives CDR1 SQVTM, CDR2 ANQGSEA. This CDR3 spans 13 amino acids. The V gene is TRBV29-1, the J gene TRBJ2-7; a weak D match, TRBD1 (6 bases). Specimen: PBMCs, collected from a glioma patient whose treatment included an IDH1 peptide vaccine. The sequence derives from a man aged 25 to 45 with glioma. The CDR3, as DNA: TGCAGCGTTAAGCAGGGGAATCGCGACGAGCAGTACTTC. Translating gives CSVKQGNRDEQYF.